These 21 T cell receptor beta chains were sequenced from one sample in a study of shared clonotypes between healthy human individuals. Assay: immunoSEQ multiplex PCR; the TCRdb copy retains only in-frame clones and omits some. The table records about 330,000 clones, around 67% of them present only once. Material for sequencing was memory CD4+ T cells sorted from blood. The subset here: CD45RA-negative fraction. The receptor source for this set is a man in his thirties or forties in good health.

J is TRBJ2-7 and V is TRBV10-1, with 8 bases that match TRBD1. The junction had 2 bases not matched to a gene; V was cut back by 7 bases and J by 3 bases. CDR3 length: 12 amino acids. Germline V gene data show CDR1 as WNHNN and CDR2 as SYGVQD (reference sequence). CDR3 amino acids: CASIGQGYEQYF. Written as DNA, the CDR3 is TGCGCCAGCATTGGACAGGGCTACGAGCAGTACTTC.

The V and J genes are TRBV5-4 and TRBJ2-1, with TRBD2 identical over 10 bases. V lost 3 bases, J lost 4 bases, and 10 bases stayed unmatched. The germline V gene has CDR1 SGHNT and CDR2 YYREEE (reference sequence). The CDR3 spans 17 residues. DNA for the CDR3: TGTGCCAGCAGCTCGGCTAGCGGGAGTCAACCTTACAATGAGCAGTTCTTC. This sequence encodes CASSSASGSQPYNEQFF.

The genes are TRBV2 and TRBJ1-1; D is uncertain. The CDR3 runs to 11 residues. Looked up from germline, CDR1 is SNHLY and CDR2 is FYNNEI. V was trimmed by 7 bases and J by 3 bases, leaving 6 bases between them. The CDR3 loop is CASIFDTEAFF. The CDR3, as DNA: TGTGCCAGCATCTTCGACACTGAAGCTTTCTTT.

The chain recombines TRBV7-2 with TRBJ2-5; D unclear. This CDR3 contains 13 residues. V lost 2 bases and J 4 bases, leaving 8 bases between the germline ends. Germline V gene lookup returns CDR1 SGHTA and CDR2 FQGNSA. The chain's CDR3 is CASSLSGGETQYF. In nucleotides, the CDR3 is TGTGCCAGCAGCTTATCAGGCGGAGAGACCCAGTACTTC.

The V gene is TRBV9, the J gene TRBJ2-2, with a tentative D call TRBD2 (6 bases). The V and J ends lost 0 bases and 7 bases respectively, with 10 bases between them. This CDR3 has 14 amino acids. Germline CDR1 SGDLS, CDR2 YYNGEE. CDR3 in DNA: TGTGCCAGCAGCGTAGGCGGGATAGGCGGGGAGCTGTTTTTT. Encoded protein: CASSVGGIGGELFF.

The chain uses TRBV5-1 and TRBJ2-1; D possibly corresponds to TRBD1 (6 bases). CDR3 length: 14 residues. Germline assignment: CDR1 SGHRS and CDR2 YFSETQ. V lost 4 bases to trimming and J lost 10 bases, with 18 bases between them. CDR3 coding DNA: TGCGCCAGCAGCCAGGGTGGCAGGGGTGACGAGCAGTTCTTC. It specifies CASSQGGRGDEQFF.

This clone has only a few counts. The rearrangement joins TRBV13 to TRBJ1-2, with TRBD1 as a possible D gene (5 bases). The length of the CDR3 is 13 residues. Germline lookup yields CDR1 PRHDT and CDR2 FYEKMQ (reference sequence). V lost 5 bases to trimming and J lost 4 bases, with 11 bases between them. CDR3 bases: TGTGCCAGCAGCCCCATAAGGGGCTATGGCTACACCTTC. This sequence encodes CASSPIRGYGYTF.

The chain employs TRBV5-4 and TRBJ2-1; D is ambiguous. The CDR3 consists of 13 residues. The V gene lost 1 base and the J gene lost 3 bases, with 5 bases spanning the gap. Germline V gene sequence: CDR1 SGHNT, CDR2 YYREEE (reference sequence). The CDR3 DNA follows: TGTGCCAGCAGCTTGACAGTCTACAATGAGCAGTTCTTC. Translated: CASSLTVYNEQFF.

The V call is TRBV15, the J call TRBJ2-5; D unclear. CDR1 and CDR2 (germline): LNHNV, YYDKDF (reference sequence). Trimming took 0 bases from V and 3 from J, leaving 5 bases between them. CDR3 length: 13 residues. CDR3 in DNA: TGTGCCACCAGCAGAGATGCTGAAGAGACCCAGTACTTC. Residues: CATSRDAEETQYF.

The chain combines TRBV5-1 with TRBJ2-3; 7 bases fit TRBD2. The V segment lost 0 bases and the J segment 6 bases; nucleotides outside the gene matches: 13. CDR1 and CDR2 from the germline V gene are SGHRS and YFSETQ. This CDR3 is built from 17 residues. CDR3 region: CASSLGHPAGTGDTQYF. CDR3 bases: TGCGCCAGCAGCTTGGGACATCCAGCGGGGACGGGGGATACGCAGTATTTT.

This clone came up once. Other DNA sequences in the sample encode the same CDR3. The chain recombines TRBV18 with TRBJ2-1, with TRBD1 as a possible D gene (5 bases). The CDR3 totals 15 residues. Trimming stripped 3 bases from V and 1 base from J, with 10 bases between. Per germline, CDR1 KGHSH and CDR2 LQKENI. Written as DNA, the CDR3 is TGTGCCAGCTCACCCGGGCAGGGTTCCTACAATGAGCAGTTCTTC. Amino acid sequence: CASSPGQGSYNEQFF.

This clone was detected only once. This chain joins TRBV7-3 and TRBJ1-1; 9 bases agree with TRBD1. The CDR3 contains 13 residues. Germline trimming cut 5 bases from V and 5 bases from J; bases unmatched to any gene: 3. CDR1 and CDR2 from the germline V gene are SGHTA and FQGTGA. In DNA, the CDR3 is TGTGCCAGCAGCCGACAGGGGGTTACTGAAGCTTTCTTT. Encoded protein: CASSRQGVTEAFF.

This clone came up a few times. The CDR3 region is CASSLMAGGHTDTQYF. The CDR3, as DNA: TGTGCCAGCAGCTTAATGGCGGGAGGGCACACAGATACGCAGTATTTT. The V and J genes are TRBV7-2 and TRBJ2-3; TRBD2 aligns across 9 bases. The J segment lost 2 bases and the V segment lost 2 bases, leaving 5 bases of the junction unmatched. This CDR3 comprises 16 residues. Germline CDR1 and CDR2: SGHTA and FQGNSA. Using reference TRBV7-2 and TRBJ2-3 for the parts outside the CDR3, the full variable domain is GAGVSQSPSNKVTEKGKDVELRCDPISGHTALYWYRQSLGQGLEFLIYFQGNSAPDKSGLPSDRFSAERTGGSVSTLTIQRTQQEDSAVYLCASSLMAGGHTDTQYFGPGTRLTVL.

The CDR3 loop reads CASSPAGLGPYEQYF. In nucleotides, the CDR3 is TGCGCCAGCAGCCCCGCGGGGTTGGGGCCCTACGAGCAGTACTTC. The rearrangement links TRBV5-1 to TRBJ2-7; TRBD2 is a possible D gene (6 bases). The germline CDR1 and CDR2 sequences are SGHRS and YFSETQ. The CDR3 length is 15 residues. V was clipped by 4 bases and J by 2 bases, with 16 bases between them.

The chain links TRBV29-1 to TRBJ2-3, with 10 bases fitting TRBD1. After removal of 4 bases from V and 4 bases from J, the junction contained 8 bases not matched to a gene. The germline gives CDR1 SQVTM, CDR2 ANQGSEA. The CDR3 contains 15 residues. CDR3 DNA: TGCAGCGTTGTTGGACAGGGGGGATTGGCAGATACGCAGTATTTT. This encodes CSVVGQGGLADTQYF.

The chain uses TRBV5-1 and TRBJ2-7, with a weak D call TRBD1 (7 bases). The CDR3 covers 15 residues. Germline CDR1 is SGHRS and CDR2 is YFSETQ. Trimming took off 2 bases at V and 4 bases at J, with 16 bases between the two ends. CDR3 protein: CASSFGSGGLYEQYF. CDR3 bases: TGCGCCAGCAGCTTCGGGTCAGGGGGACTTTACGAGCAGTACTTC.

This clone was recorded many times. The chain has TRBV6-1 and TRBJ2-6; weak D call: TRBD2 (6 bases). The V gene lost 6 bases and the J gene lost 4 bases, with 13 bases spanning the gap. The CDR3 consists of 15 residues. Germline V CDR1 and CDR2: MNHNS, SASEGT. The CDR3 nucleotides are TGTGCCAGCAGCAGCGGGCGGTCAGGGGCCAACGTCCTGACTTTC. Protein product: CASSSGRSGANVLTF.

This clone was picked up many times. V and J are TRBV2 and TRBJ2-3; TRBD2 aligns across 8 bases. Germline trimming cut 7 bases from V and 2 bases from J; bases unmatched to any gene: 11. This CDR3 is 16 amino acids long. Germline V gene lookup returns CDR1 SNHLY and CDR2 FYNNEI. The CDR3 nucleotides are TGTGCCAGCATGGCACCCGCGGGAGGATTCACAGATACGCAGTATTTT. This sequence encodes CASMAPAGGFTDTQYF.

This chain connects TRBV2 to TRBJ2-5; unclear D gene. Trimming stripped 10 bases from V and 3 bases from J, with 9 bases between. This CDR3 contains 11 residues. The V gene's germline CDR1 is SNHLY and CDR2 FYNNEI. CDR3 sequence: CATSGKETQYF. In nucleotides, the CDR3 is TGTGCCACTTCGGGTAAAGAGACCCAGTACTTC.

The rearrangement uses TRBV2 and TRBJ1-1; D unclear. Between the trimmed V and J ends, which lost 2 bases and 11 bases, there was a span of 12 bases. Germline V gene lookup returns CDR1 SNHLY and CDR2 FYNNEI. This CDR3 is built from 12 residues. CDR3 region: CASSERTASAFF. Written as DNA, the CDR3 is TGTGCCAGCAGTGAAAGGACCGCTTCTGCTTTCTTT.

This clone was detected many times. V gene TRBV14 combines with J gene TRBJ1-1, with D uncertain. This CDR3 region has 15 residues. In germline, CDR1 is SGHDN, CDR2 FVKESK. Trimming left V 1 base short and J 2 bases short, with 11 bases between. The CDR3 DNA reads as TGTGCCAGCAGCCAAGGAGAGGAGTTTAACACTGAAGCTTTCTTT. Translation gives CASSQGEEFNTEAFF.